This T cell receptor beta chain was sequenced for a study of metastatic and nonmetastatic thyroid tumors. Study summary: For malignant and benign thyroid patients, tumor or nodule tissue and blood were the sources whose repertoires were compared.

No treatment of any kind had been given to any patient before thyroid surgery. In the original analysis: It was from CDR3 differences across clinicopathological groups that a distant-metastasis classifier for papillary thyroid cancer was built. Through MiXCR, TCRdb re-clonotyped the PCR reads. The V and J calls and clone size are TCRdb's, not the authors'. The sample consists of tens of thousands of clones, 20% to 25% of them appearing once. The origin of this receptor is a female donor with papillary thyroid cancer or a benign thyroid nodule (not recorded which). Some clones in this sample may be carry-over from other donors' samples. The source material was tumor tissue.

CDR3 sequence (DNA): TGTGCCAGCAGGCATAGGGCAGGGGGCGGAGGGGGAAACACCATATATTTT. It specifies CASRHRAGGGGGNTIYF. V and J are TRBV12-3 or TRBV12-4 and TRBJ1-3; 8 positions match TRBD1. V shed 6 bases and J 4 bases; nucleotides not matched to a gene: 14. There are 17 residues in the CDR3.